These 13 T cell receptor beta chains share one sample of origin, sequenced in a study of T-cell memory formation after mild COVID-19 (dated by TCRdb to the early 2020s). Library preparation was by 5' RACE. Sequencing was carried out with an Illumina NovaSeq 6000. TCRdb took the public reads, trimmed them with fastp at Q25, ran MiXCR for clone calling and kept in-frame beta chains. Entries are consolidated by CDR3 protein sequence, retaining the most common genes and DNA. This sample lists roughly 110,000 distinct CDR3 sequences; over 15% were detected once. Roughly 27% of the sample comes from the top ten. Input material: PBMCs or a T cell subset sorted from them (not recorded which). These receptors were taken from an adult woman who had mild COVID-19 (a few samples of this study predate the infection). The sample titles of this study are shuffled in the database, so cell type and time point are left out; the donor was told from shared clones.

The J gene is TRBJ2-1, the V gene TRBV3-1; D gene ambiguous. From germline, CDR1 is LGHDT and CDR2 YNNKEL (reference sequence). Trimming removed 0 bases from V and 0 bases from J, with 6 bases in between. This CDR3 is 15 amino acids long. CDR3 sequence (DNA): TGTGCCAGCAGCCAAGACAGGAGCTCCTACAATGAGCAGTTCTTC. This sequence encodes CASSQDRSSYNEQFF.

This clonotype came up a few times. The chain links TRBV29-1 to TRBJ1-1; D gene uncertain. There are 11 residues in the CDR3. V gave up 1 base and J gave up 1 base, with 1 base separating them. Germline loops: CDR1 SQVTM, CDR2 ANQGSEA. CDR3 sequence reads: CSVEGNTEAFF. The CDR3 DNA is TGCAGCGTTGAAGGGAACACTGAAGCTTTCTTT.

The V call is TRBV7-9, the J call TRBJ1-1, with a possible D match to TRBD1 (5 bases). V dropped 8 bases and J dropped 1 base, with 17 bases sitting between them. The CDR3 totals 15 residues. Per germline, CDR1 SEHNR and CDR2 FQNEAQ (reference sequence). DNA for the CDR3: TGTGCCAGCTTTGACACCGGGACGGCGAACACTGAAGCTTTCTTT. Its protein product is CASFDTGTANTEAFF. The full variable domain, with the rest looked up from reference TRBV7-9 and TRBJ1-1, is DTGVSQNPRHKITKRGQNVTFRCDPISEHNRLYWYRQTLGQGPEFLTYFQNEAQLEKSRLLSDRFSAERPKGSFSTLEIQRTEQGDSAMYLCASFDTGTANTEAFFGQGTRLTVV.

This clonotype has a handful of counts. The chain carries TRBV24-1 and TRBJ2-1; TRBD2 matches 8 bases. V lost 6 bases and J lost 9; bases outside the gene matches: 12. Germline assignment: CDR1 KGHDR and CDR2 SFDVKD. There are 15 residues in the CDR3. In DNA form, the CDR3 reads TGTGCCACCAGTCTGGCTAGCGGGCCCATCGGTGAGCAGTTCTTC. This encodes CATSLASGPIGEQFF.

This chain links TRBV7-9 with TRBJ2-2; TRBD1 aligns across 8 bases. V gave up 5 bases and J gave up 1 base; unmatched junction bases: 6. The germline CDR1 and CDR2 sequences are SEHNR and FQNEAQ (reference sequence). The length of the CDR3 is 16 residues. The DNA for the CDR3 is TGTGCCAGCAGCGATCCCGGGACAGGGAACACCGGGGAGCTGTTTTTT. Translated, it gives CASSDPGTGNTGELFF.

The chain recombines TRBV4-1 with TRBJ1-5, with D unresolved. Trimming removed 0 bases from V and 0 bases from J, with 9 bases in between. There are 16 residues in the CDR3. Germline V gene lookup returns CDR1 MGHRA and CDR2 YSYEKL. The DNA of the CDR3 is TGCGCCAGCAGCCAAGAAGGAAGAAATAGCAATCAGCCCCAGCATTTT. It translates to CASSQEGRNSNQPQHF.

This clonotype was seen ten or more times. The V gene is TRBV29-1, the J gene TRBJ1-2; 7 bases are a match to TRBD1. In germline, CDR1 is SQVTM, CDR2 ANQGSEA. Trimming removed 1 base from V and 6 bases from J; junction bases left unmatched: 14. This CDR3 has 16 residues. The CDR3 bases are TGCAGCGTTGAAGCCACAGACAGGGTGCGGTTCGATGGCTACACCTTC. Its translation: CSVEATDRVRFDGYTF.

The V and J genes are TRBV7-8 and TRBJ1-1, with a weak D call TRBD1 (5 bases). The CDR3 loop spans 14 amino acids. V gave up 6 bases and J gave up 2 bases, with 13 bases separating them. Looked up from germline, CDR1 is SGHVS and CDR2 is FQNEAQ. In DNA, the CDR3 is TGTGCCAGCAGTCCTGCACAGGTCAACACTGAAGCTTTCTTT. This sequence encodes CASSPAQVNTEAFF.

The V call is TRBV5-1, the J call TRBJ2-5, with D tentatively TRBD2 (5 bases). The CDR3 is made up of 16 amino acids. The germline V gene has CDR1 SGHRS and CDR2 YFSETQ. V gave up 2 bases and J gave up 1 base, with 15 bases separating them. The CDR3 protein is CASSLFAGRLQETQYF. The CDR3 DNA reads TGCGCCAGCAGCTTATTTGCGGGCCGACTCCAAGAGACCCAGTACTTC.

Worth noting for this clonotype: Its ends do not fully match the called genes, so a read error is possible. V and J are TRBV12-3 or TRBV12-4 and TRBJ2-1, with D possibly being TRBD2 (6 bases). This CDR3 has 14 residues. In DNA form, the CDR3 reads TGTGCAAGCAGGGACCCTGGGTCTAGCGATGAGCAGTTCTTC. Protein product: CASRDPGSSDEQFF.

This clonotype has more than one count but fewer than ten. CDR3 in DNA: TGTGCCAGCAGTTCAGACAGGGGTTACGAGCAGTACTTC. Its translation is CASSSDRGYEQYF. This rearrangement joins TRBV5-5 to TRBJ2-7, with 8 bases identical to TRBD1. CDR1 SGHKS and CDR2 YYEKEE come from the germline V gene (reference sequence). This CDR3 region has 13 residues. The ends lost 5 bases at V and 4 bases at J; junction bases unmatched: 5. The variable domain in full, with the rest retrieved from reference TRBV5-5 and TRBJ2-7, is DAGVTQSPTHLIKTRGQQVTLRCSPISGHKSVSWYQQVLGQGPQFIFQYYEKEERGRGNFPDRFSARQFPNYSSELNVNALLLGDSALYLCASSSDRGYEQYFGPGTRLTVT.

The CDR3, as DNA: TGCGCCAGCAGCCAAGCCCCGACAGAAAATCAGCCCCAGCATTTT. Protein sequence: CASSQAPTENQPQHF. The rearrangement joins TRBV4-1 to TRBJ1-5; D is perhaps TRBD1 (5 bases). This CDR3 has 15 residues. V lost 1 base and J lost 4, with 11 bases in between. The V gene's germline CDR1 is MGHRA and CDR2 YSYEKL.

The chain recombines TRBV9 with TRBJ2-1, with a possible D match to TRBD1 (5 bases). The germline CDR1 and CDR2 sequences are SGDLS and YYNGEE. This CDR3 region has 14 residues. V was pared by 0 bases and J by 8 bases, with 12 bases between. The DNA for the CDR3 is TGTGCCAGCAGCGTAGGAAGGGGCCTAGATGAGCAGTTCTTC. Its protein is CASSVGRGLDEQFF.